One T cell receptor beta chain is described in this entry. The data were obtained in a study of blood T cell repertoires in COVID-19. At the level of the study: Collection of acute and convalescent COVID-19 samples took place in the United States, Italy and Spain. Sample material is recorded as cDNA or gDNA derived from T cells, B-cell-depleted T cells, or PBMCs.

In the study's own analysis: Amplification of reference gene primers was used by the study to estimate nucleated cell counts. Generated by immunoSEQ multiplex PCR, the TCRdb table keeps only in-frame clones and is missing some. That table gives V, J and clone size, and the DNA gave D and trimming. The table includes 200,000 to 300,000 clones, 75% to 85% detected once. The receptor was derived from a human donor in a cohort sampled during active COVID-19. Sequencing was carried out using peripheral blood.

The CDR3 sequence is CASSEWGGKEETQYF. For the CDR3, the DNA is TGTGCCAGCAGTGAATGGGGGGGTAAGGAAGAGACCCAGTACTTC. The rearrangement uses TRBV25-1 and TRBJ2-5, with 7 bases matching TRBD2. After removal of 1 base from V and 3 bases from J, the junction contained 5 bases not matched to a gene. The CDR3 is 15 amino acids. Germline V CDR1 and CDR2: MGHDK, SYGVNS.